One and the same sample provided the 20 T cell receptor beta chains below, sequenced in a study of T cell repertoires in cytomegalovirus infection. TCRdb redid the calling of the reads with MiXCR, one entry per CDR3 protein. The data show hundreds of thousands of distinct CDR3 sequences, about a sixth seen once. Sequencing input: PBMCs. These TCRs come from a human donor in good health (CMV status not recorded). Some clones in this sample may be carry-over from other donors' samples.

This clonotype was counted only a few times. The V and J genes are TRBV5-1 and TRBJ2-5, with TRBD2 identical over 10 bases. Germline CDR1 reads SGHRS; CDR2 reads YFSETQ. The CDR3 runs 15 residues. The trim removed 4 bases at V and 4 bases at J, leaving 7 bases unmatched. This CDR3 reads CASSRGLAEGETQYF. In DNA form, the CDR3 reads TGCGCCAGCAGCCGTGGACTAGCGGAGGGAGAGACCCAGTACTTC.

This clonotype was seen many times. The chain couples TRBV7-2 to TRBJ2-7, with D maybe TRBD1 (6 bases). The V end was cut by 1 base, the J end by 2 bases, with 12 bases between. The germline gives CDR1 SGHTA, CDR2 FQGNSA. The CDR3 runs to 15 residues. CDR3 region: CASSLVGTGPYEQYF. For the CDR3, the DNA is TGTGCCAGCAGCTTAGTAGGAACAGGGCCCTACGAGCAGTACTTC.

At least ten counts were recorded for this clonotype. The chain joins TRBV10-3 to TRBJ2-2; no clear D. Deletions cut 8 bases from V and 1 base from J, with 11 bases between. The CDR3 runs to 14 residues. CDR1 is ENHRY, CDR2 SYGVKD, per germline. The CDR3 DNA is TGTGCCATCTCGAAGGATATGAACACCGGGGAGCTGTTTTTT. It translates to CAISKDMNTGELFF.

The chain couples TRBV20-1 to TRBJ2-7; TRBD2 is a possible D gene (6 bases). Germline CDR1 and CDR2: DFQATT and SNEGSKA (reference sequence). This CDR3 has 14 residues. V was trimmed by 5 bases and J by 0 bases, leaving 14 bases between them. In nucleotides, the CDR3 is TGCAGTGCTGCACCGGGACTTAGCTCCTACGAGCAGTACTTC. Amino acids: CSAAPGLSSYEQYF.

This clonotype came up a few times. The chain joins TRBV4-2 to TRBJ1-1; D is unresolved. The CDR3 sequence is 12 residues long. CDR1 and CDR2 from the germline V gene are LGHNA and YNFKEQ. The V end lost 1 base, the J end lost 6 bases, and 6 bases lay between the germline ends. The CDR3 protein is CASSQGVSEAFF. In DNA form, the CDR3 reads TGTGCCAGCAGCCAAGGGGTATCTGAAGCTTTCTTT.

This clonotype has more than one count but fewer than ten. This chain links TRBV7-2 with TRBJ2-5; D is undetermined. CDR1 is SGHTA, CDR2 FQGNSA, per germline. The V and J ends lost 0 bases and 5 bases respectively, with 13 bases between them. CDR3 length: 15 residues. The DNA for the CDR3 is TGTGCCAGCAGCTTAGCGCTAGATTATGGGGAGACCCAGTACTTC. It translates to CASSLALDYGETQYF.

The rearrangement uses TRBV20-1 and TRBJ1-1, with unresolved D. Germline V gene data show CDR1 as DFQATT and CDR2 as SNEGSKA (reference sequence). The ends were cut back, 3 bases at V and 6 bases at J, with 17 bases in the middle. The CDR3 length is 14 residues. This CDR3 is CSASGESYGAEAFF. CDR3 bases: TGCAGTGCTAGCGGGGAGTCCTACGGCGCTGAAGCTTTCTTT.

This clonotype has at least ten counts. The CDR3 bases are TGTGCCAGCAGTCCATCGAACGGTCCGGACTATGGCTACACCTTC. Translated: CASSPSNGPDYGYTF. The chain is built from TRBV7-2 and TRBJ1-2; D gene unclear. Germline V gene data show CDR1 as SGHTA and CDR2 as FQGNSA. Trimming cost V 6 bases and J 3 bases, with 17 bases left between them. CDR3 length: 15 residues. Drawing the rest from reference TRBV7-2 and TRBJ1-2, the complete variable domain is GAGVSQSPSNKVTEKGKDVELRCDPISGHTALYWYRQSLGQGLEFLIYFQGNSAPDKSGLPSDRFSAERTGGSVSTLTIQRTQQEDSAVYLCASSPSNGPDYGYTFGSGTRLTVV.

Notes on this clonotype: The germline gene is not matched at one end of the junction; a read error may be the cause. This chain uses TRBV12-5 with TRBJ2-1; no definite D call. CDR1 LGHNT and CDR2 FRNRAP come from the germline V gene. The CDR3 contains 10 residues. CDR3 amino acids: CASGLVHSTF. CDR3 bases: TGTGCTAGTGGTTTGGTTCATTCCACCTTC.

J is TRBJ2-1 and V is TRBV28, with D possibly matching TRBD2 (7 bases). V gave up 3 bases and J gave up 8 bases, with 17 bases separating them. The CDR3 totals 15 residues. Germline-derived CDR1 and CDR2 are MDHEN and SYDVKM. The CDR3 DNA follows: TGTGCCAGCAGTTTTATAATTGGGGGGGGGCATGAGCAGTTCTTC. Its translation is CASSFIIGGGHEQFF. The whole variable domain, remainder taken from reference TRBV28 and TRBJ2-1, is DVKVTQSSRYLVKRTGEKVFLECVQDMDHENMFWYRQDPGLGLRLIYFSYDVKMKEKGDIPEGYSVSREKKERFSLILESASTNQTSMYLCASSFIIGGGHEQFFGPGTRLTVL.

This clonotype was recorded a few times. The CDR3 nucleotides are TGTGCCAGCAGCTGGCTAGCGGGGGGGTCCACAGATACGCAGTATTTT. This encodes CASSWLAGGSTDTQYF. The V call is TRBV7-2, the J call TRBJ2-3; 12 positions agree with TRBD2. The CDR3 has 16 residues. Germline V gene lookup returns CDR1 SGHTA and CDR2 FQGNSA. V trimming: 4 bases; J trimming: 2 bases; junction bases outside the gene matches: 4. Full variable domain (missing parts from reference TRBV7-2 and TRBJ2-3): GAGVSQSPSNKVTEKGKDVELRCDPISGHTALYWYRQSLGQGLEFLIYFQGNSAPDKSGLPSDRFSAERTGGSVSTLTIQRTQQEDSAVYLCASSWLAGGSTDTQYFGPGTRLTVL.

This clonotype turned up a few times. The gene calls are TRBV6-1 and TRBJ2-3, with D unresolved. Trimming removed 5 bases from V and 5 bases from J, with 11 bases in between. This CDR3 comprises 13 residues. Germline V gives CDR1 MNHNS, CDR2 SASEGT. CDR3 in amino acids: CASSTQLRDTQYF. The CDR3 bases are TGTGCCAGCAGTACCCAACTTCGAGATACGCAGTATTTT.

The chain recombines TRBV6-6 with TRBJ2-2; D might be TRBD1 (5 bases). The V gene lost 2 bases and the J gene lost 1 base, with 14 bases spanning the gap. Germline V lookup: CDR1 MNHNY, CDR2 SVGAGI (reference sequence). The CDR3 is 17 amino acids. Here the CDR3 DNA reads TGTGCCAGCAGTTACCGGCAGGGTAGTCAGAACACCGGGGAGCTGTTTTTT. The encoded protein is CASSYRQGSQNTGELFF.

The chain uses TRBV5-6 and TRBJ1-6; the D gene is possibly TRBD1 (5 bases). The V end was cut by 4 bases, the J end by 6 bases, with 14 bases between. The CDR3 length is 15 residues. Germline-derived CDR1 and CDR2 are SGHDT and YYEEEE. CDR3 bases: TGTGCCAGCAGCGTCGTTAGAGGGGTTAATTCACCCCTCCACTTT. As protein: CASSVVRGVNSPLHF.

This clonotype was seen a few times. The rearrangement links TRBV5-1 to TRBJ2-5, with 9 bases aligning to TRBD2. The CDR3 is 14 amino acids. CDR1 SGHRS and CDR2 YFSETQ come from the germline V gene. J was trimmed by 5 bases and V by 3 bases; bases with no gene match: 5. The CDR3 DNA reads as TGCGCCAGCAGCTCGGGACTAGCATTGGAGACCCAGTACTTC. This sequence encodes CASSSGLALETQYF.

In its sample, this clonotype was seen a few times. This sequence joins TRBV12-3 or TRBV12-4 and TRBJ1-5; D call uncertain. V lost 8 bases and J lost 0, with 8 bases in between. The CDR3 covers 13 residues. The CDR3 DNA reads TGTGCCAGCTCGAGAGTTAGCAATCAGCCCCAGCATTTT. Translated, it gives CASSRVSNQPQHF.

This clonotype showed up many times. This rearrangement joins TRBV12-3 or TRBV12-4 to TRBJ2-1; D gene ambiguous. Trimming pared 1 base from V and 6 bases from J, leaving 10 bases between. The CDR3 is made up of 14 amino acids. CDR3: CASSLGGSLNEQFF. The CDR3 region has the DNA TGTGCCAGCAGTTTAGGCGGCAGTCTCAATGAGCAGTTCTTC.

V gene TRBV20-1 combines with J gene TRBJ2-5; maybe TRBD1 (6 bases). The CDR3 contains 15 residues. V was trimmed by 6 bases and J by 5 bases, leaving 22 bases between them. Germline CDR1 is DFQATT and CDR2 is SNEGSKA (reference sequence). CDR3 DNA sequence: TGCAGTGCAAGGGCGCCCACAGGGCGTTGGGAGACCCAGTACTTC. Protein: CSARAPTGRWETQYF.

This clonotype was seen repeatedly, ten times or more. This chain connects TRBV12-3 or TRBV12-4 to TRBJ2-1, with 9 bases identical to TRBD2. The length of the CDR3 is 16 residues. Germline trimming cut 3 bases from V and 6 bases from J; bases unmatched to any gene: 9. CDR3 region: CASSFEGRGGRNEQFF. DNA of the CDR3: TGTGCCAGCAGTTTTGAGGGGCGGGGGGGCCGCAATGAGCAGTTCTTC.

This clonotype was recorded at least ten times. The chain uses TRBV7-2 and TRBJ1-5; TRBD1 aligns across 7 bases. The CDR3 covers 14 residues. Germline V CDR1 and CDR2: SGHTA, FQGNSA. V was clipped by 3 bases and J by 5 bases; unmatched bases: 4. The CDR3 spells CASSLDRSYQPQHF. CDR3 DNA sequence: TGTGCCAGCAGCTTGGACAGGAGCTATCAGCCCCAGCATTTT.